This T cell receptor (beta chain) was profiled in a study of T cells after somatic rescue of genetic block. From germline, CDR1 is SGDLS and CDR2 YYNGEE. The CDR3 contains 15 residues. With 2 bases removed from V and 2 bases from J, the gap between germline ends came to 11 bases. TCRdb's table, derived via immunoSEQ multiplex PCR, lists solely in-frame clones and lacks some. The table shows 45,000 to 55,000 clones, with roughly 96% occurring only once. The chain links TRBV9 to TRBJ2-1; D is unclear. The receptor's source is a child in the first two years of life. The sequencing input was peripheral blood mononuclear cells (PBMCs). CDR3 sequence: CASSVSWAPYNEQFF. CDR3 DNA: TGTGCCAGCAGCGTGAGCTGGGCTCCCTACAATGAGCAGTTCTTC.